The table lists the clone carrying this TCR beta chain with many counts. Its antigen is not identified. Library construction involved attaching unique molecular identifiers to individual cDNA molecules, which allowed quantitative, reproducible TCR counting. As originally analysed: A typical sample had 95,638 TCRs, with about 20,000 to 690,600 overall. Via MiXCR, TCRdb re-called the RACE reads, giving one row per CDR3 protein. TCRdb's processing, not the authors', yielded these V and J calls. The table lists 75,000 to 80,000 distinct CDR3 sequences, around 9.4% of them singletons, with 1.5% to 2% in the top ten. The time point: healthy volunteer bleed at 6 weeks. Whole blood, unfractionated, served as the material for total RNA extraction. These data belong to a study of human T cells and chemical hapten exposure. Study-wide context: Mainly, slight library volume differences in the pool made TCR yields vary.

General observations from the study: Following DPC sensitization, TCRs present above 1 in 1000 frequency showed no change.

V lost 1 base and J 0 bases, leaving 6 bases between the germline ends. This CDR3 has 14 amino acids. CDR1 SGDLS and CDR2 YYNGEE come from the germline V gene. This sequence was found in a female donor in good health. Some clones in this sample may be carry-over from other donors' samples. Sequencing was carried out using whole blood. The genes are TRBV9 and TRBJ2-3; D gene uncertain. For the CDR3, the DNA is TGTGCCAGCAGCGTATTCGGTAGCACAGATACGCAGTATTTT. Its protein is CASSVFGSTDTQYF. The whole variable domain, remainder taken from reference TRBV9 and TRBJ2-3, is DSGVTQTPKHLITATGQRVTLRCSPRSGDLSVYWYQQSLDQGLQFLIQYYNGEERAKGNILERFSAQQFPDLHSELNLSSLELGDSALYFCASSVFGSTDTQYFGPGTRLTVL.